This record looks at one T cell receptor beta chain sequence and its context. Its target is unknown. This entry comes from a study of Ad26.COV2.S vaccination and SARS-CoV-2 variants. Study context: This donor came from the COV1001 trial of Ad26.COV2.S.

The germline V and J ends were trimmed by 3 bases and 1 base, with 13 bases remaining between them. Germline values: CDR1 GTSNPN, CDR2 SVGIG (reference sequence). The CDR3 totals 14 residues. General study points: Possibly, TCR breadth and depth analyses underestimated total T cell responses.

Treatment defined: around 19 received Ad26.COV2.S at low or high dose, single or two shots; about 5 received placebo; per-sample allocation not given. Collection of samples fell on day 63 after the first vaccine or placebo injection. Ad26.COV2.S expressed prefusion-stabilized spike from the original Wuhan strain. Generated by immunoSEQ multiplex PCR, the TCRdb table keeps only in-frame clones and is missing some. The table includes about 680,000 clones, 89% detected once. J is TRBJ2-7 and V is TRBV30; possible D gene TRBD2, 7 bases. Sequenced material: peripheral blood, taken in a trial of Ad26.COV2.S vaccine versus placebo. This TCR was recovered from a person aged 18-60 years who received the Ad26.COV2.S COVID-19 vaccine or a placebo. Here the CDR3 reads CAWRERGGSYEQYF. The DNA for the CDR3 is TGTGCCTGGAGGGAGAGGGGGGGGTCCTACGAGCAGTACTTC.